The 7 T cell receptor beta chains given below trace back to one sample, sequenced in a study of Ad26.COV2.S vaccination and SARS-CoV-2 variants. Stated treatment: about 20 received Ad26.COV2.S at low or high dose, single or two shots; about 5 received placebo; per-sample allocation not given. The samples were gathered on day 63 after the first injection of vaccine or placebo. Method: immunoSEQ multiplex PCR; TCRdb's copy keeps in-frame clones and lacks some. This sample has around 400,000 clones, with more than 80% found just once. Sequenced material: peripheral blood, taken in a trial of Ad26.COV2.S vaccine versus placebo. These receptors all come from a person aged 18-65 years who received the Ad26.COV2.S COVID-19 vaccine or a placebo.

V and J are TRBV27 and TRBJ1-6; no firm D call. Trimming removed 3 bases from V and 3 bases from J, with 15 bases in between. Germline lookup yields CDR1 MNHEY and CDR2 SMNVEV (reference sequence). CDR3 size: 17 residues. The CDR3 nucleotides are TGTGCCAGCAGTTTGAGGTCCCGCGGAGGCTATAATTCACCCCTCCACTTT. The encoded protein is CASSLRSRGGYNSPLHF.

V and J are TRBV7-9 and TRBJ2-1, with TRBD2 matching 13 bases. CDR1 is SEHNR, CDR2 FQNEAQ, per germline (reference sequence). The trim removed 2 bases at V and 5 bases at J, leaving 9 bases unmatched. The CDR3 has 18 amino acids. The CDR3 spells CASSLTLSGLAGHNEQFF. CDR3 DNA: TGTGCCAGCAGCTTAACTCTCTCGGGACTAGCGGGGCACAATGAGCAGTTCTTC.

CDR3 bases: TGCGCCAGCAGTCCCTCGGCGAGCCCCTACGAGCAGTACTTC. It codes for CASSPSASPYEQYF. This chain joins TRBV4-3 and TRBJ2-7; D uncertain. The CDR3 runs to 14 residues. Trimming removed 6 bases at V and 2 bases at J, with 14 bases between. Germline values: CDR1 LGHNA, CDR2 YSLEER.

This clone was picked up one time. The V call is TRBV2, the J call TRBJ1-1; D unclear. Germline-derived CDR1 and CDR2 are SNHLY and FYNNEI. Trimming removed 2 bases at V and 2 bases at J, with 12 bases between. The CDR3 spans 15 residues. CDR3 coding DNA: TGTGCCAGCAGTGAACTCGGGGTCCCCAACACTGAAGCTTTCTTT. Encoded protein: CASSELGVPNTEAFF.

The J gene is TRBJ2-5, the V gene TRBV9; D not certain. The CDR3 sequence is 15 residues long. The germline V and J ends were trimmed by 0 bases and 2 bases, with 11 bases remaining between them. Germline CDR1 SGDLS, CDR2 YYNGEE. The DNA for the CDR3 is TGTGCCAGCAGCGTAGACCCGACACCTCAAGAGACCCAGTACTTC. Residues: CASSVDPTPQETQYF.

The chain is built from TRBV5-4 and TRBJ1-1; 8 bases align to TRBD1. Per the germline V gene, CDR1 is SGHNT and CDR2 is YYREEE (reference sequence). The CDR3 is 16 amino acids. With 1 base clipped from V and 3 bases from J, the junction kept 8 bases outside the gene matches. The CDR3 is CASSLYPQGGYTEAFF. DNA of the CDR3: TGTGCCAGCAGCTTGTATCCACAGGGGGGTTACACTGAAGCTTTCTTT.

The CDR3 region is CASSVRALNTEAFF. In nucleotides, the CDR3 is TGTGCCAGCAGCGTCAGGGCATTGAACACTGAAGCTTTCTTT. The V call is TRBV7-9, the J call TRBJ1-1; possibly TRBD1 for D (5 bases). This CDR3 spans 14 amino acids. V dropped 5 bases and J dropped 0 bases, with 10 bases sitting between them. In germline, CDR1 is SEHNR, CDR2 FQNEAQ (reference sequence).